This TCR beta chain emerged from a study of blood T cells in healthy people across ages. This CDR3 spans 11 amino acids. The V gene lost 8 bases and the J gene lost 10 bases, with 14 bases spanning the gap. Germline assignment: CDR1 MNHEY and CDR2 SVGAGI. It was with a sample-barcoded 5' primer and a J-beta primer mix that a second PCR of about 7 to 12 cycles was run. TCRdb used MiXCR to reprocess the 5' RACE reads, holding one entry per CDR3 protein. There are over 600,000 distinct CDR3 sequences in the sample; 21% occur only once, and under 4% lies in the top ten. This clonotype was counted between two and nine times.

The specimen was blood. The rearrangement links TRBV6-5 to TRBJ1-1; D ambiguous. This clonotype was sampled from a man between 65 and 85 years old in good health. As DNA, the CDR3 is TGTGCCAGCCGGGAAGGGTACGGAGCTTTCTTT. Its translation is CASREGYGAFF.